This TCR beta chain was obtained from a study of blood T cells in healthy people across ages. Primers used in a second PCR of roughly 7 to 11 cycles were a sample-barcoded 5' primer and a J-beta primer mix. MiXCR, applied by TCRdb to the 5' RACE reads, yields one record per CDR3 protein. The sample has 600,000 to 850,000 distinct CDR3 sequences, 25% seen once. This clonotype was detected only a few times. These data also formed part of another study, on T cells of mothers and their children.

Sequencing was performed on blood. This clonotype was sampled from a boy aged 5-17 years in good health.

The CDR3 spells CASSLAQGQGEHYGYTF. Here the CDR3 DNA reads TGCGCCAGCAGCTTGGCCCAGGGACAGGGAGAGCACTATGGCTACACCTTC. The chain has TRBV5-1 and TRBJ1-2, with 9 bases aligning to TRBD1. The CDR3 totals 17 residues. CDR1 SGHRS and CDR2 YFSETQ come from the germline V gene. The junction had 9 bases not matched to a gene; V was cut back by 0 bases and J by 3 bases.